The 15 T cell receptor beta chains reported below all come from one sample, sequenced in a study of blood T cell repertoires in COVID-19. The repertoire was sequenced with immunoSEQ multiplex PCR; TCRdb's copy has only in-frame clones and lacks some. This sample has 55,000 to 75,000 clones; about 77% occur once, and the top ten carry less than 25%. The source material was peripheral blood. The receptor set was obtained from a man aged 80 or over with active or convalescent COVID-19.

About this clone itself: A read error may account for a junction end that differs from germline. This rearrangement joins TRBV18 to TRBJ1-1, with 7 bases fitting TRBD1. The CDR3 contains 13 residues. CDR1 is KGHSH, CDR2 LQKENI, per germline. CDR3 loop: CASSPRETGSLNF. The CDR3 coding sequence is TGTGCCAGCTCACCCAGGGAGACAGGGTCGCTGAACTTT.

Details on this clone: At one end the junction does not follow the germline gene, possibly because of a read error. The chain combines TRBV6-6 with TRBJ1-5; 9 bases agree with TRBD1. Germline V CDR1 and CDR2: MNHNY, SVGAGI (reference sequence). The CDR3 consists of 14 residues. The CDR3 nucleotides read TGTGCCAGCAGATCTACAGGGGGCAACCAGCCCCAGCATTTT. Protein sequence: CASRSTGGNQPQHF.

The chain uses TRBV12-5 and TRBJ2-3, with D perhaps TRBD2 (5 bases). Germline V lookup: CDR1 LGHNT, CDR2 FRNRAP. The CDR3 sequence is 13 residues long. Trimming shortened V by 1 base and J by 4 bases, and 6 bases separated the two germline ends. As DNA, the CDR3 is TGTGCTAGTGGTTTGGCGGGGTCAGATACGCAGTATTTT. Encoded protein: CASGLAGSDTQYF.

The rearrangement joins TRBV14 to TRBJ2-2; 10 bases map to TRBD1. V lost 3 bases to trimming and J lost 4 bases; unmatched junction nucleotides: 5. The CDR3 totals 16 residues. CDR1 is SGHDN, CDR2 FVKESK, per germline. DNA for the CDR3: TGTGCCAGCAGCCATCCCTGGACAGGGGGCACCGGGGAGCTGTTTTTT. Its translation is CASSHPWTGGTGELFF.

The J gene is TRBJ1-1, the V gene TRBV5-4; 8 nucleotides match TRBD1. V lost 4 bases and J lost 4; bases outside the gene matches: 12. The germline V gene encodes CDR1 SGHNT and CDR2 YYREEE (reference sequence). There are 16 residues in the CDR3. DNA for the CDR3: TGTGCCAGCAGCCCGAGAAGGACAGGGTTAGTCACTGAAGCTTTCTTT. It translates to CASSPRRTGLVTEAFF.

This chain connects TRBV3-1 (or the pseudogene TRBV3-2) to TRBJ2-5; 7 bases align to TRBD1. V was clipped by 4 bases and J by 2 bases; unmatched bases: 4. The CDR3 is made up of 14 amino acids. Germline CDR1 and CDR2: LGHDT and YNNKEL (reference sequence). The CDR3 bases are TGTGCCAGCAGCCGTACAGGGGATCAAGAGACCCAGTACTTC. It codes for CASSRTGDQETQYF.

The chain employs TRBV27 and TRBJ2-3, with D maybe TRBD2 (5 bases). The CDR3 extends over 14 amino acids. Germline assignment: CDR1 MNHEY and CDR2 SMNVEV (reference sequence). The V end lost 8 bases, the J end lost 5 bases, and 17 bases lay between the germline ends. CDR3 in amino acids: CASALATIKDTQYF. Written as DNA, the CDR3 is TGTGCCAGCGCTCTAGCTACTATAAAAGATACGCAGTATTTT.

A few counts support this clone. V gene TRBV7-9 combines with J gene TRBJ1-1, with D possibly matching TRBD1 (6 bases). The CDR3 sequence is 16 residues long. Trimming removed 5 bases at V and 2 bases at J, with 18 bases between. The V gene's germline CDR1 is SEHNR and CDR2 FQNEAQ (reference sequence). CDR3 DNA: TGTGCCAGCAGCCATAATCCGGGACACGTAAACACTGAAGCTTTCTTT. It encodes CASSHNPGHVNTEAFF. The entire variable domain, with the rest obtained from reference TRBV7-9 and TRBJ1-1, is as follows: DTGVSQNPRHKITKRGQNVTFRCDPISEHNRLYWYRQTLGQGPEFLTYFQNEAQLEKSRLLSDRFSAERPKGSFSTLEIQRTEQGDSAMYLCASSHNPGHVNTEAFFGQGTRLTVV.

In this sample, this clone turned up a few times. CDR3 loop: CASSLLTGQGALSGANVLTF. In DNA form, the CDR3 reads TGTGCCAGCAGCTTATTGACTGGACAGGGCGCCCTCTCTGGGGCCAACGTCCTGACTTTC. The chain is built from TRBV7-3 and TRBJ2-6; 8 bases map to TRBD1. The CDR3 spans 20 residues. Germline V gene lookup returns CDR1 SGHTA and CDR2 FQGTGA. V lost 2 bases, J lost 0 bases, and 12 bases stayed unmatched.

This chain connects TRBV25-1 to TRBJ1-1; D not resolved. This CDR3 has 12 amino acids. The germline V and J ends were trimmed by 6 bases and 3 bases, with 8 bases remaining between them. Looked up from germline, CDR1 is MGHDK and CDR2 is SYGVNS. For the CDR3, the DNA is TGTGCCAGCAGCCAGGAATACACTGAAGCTTTCTTT. Translation: CASSQEYTEAFF.

J is TRBJ2-5 and V is TRBV3-1 (or the pseudogene TRBV3-2); 11 bases fit TRBD2. Germline V gene data show CDR1 as LGHDT and CDR2 as YNNKEL (reference sequence). This CDR3 is 16 amino acids long. V lost 4 bases to trimming and J lost 5 bases; unmatched junction nucleotides: 9. CDR3 sequence reads: CASSPRTSGSMETQYF. In nucleotides, the CDR3 is TGTGCCAGCAGCCCCCGTACTAGCGGGAGTATGGAGACCCAGTACTTC.

The rearrangement joins TRBV28 to TRBJ2-3; 10 nucleotides line up with TRBD2. CDR1 is MDHEN, CDR2 SYDVKM, per germline. The trim removed 6 bases at V and 5 bases at J, leaving 8 bases unmatched. This CDR3 is 15 amino acids long. The CDR3 loop is CASSKISGRGDTQYF. The CDR3 DNA follows: TGTGCCAGCAGCAAAATAAGCGGGAGGGGAGATACGCAGTATTTT.

J is TRBJ2-2 and V is TRBV28, with a possible D match to TRBD2 (5 bases). Deletions cut 3 bases from V and 5 bases from J, with 13 bases between. Germline assignment: CDR1 MDHEN and CDR2 SYDVKM. The CDR3 contains 15 residues. The CDR3 is CASSLGADQTGELFF. The CDR3, as DNA: TGTGCCAGCAGTTTGGGAGCTGATCAGACCGGGGAGCTGTTTTTT. The variable domain in full, completed from reference TRBV28 and TRBJ2-2, reads DVKVTQSSRYLVKRTGEKVFLECVQDMDHENMFWYRQDPGLGLRLIYFSYDVKMKEKGDIPEGYSVSREKKERFSLILESASTNQTSMYLCASSLGADQTGELFFGEGSRLTVL.

The chain couples TRBV15 to TRBJ2-3, with D hard to call. Deletions cut 8 bases from V and 7 bases from J, with 13 bases between. Germline lookup yields CDR1 LNHNV and CDR2 YYDKDF (reference sequence). The length of the CDR3 is 12 residues. The CDR3 protein is CATRASTHTQYF. The CDR3 coding sequence is TGTGCCACCCGAGCATCAACGCATACGCAGTATTTT.

This clone showed up just once. The V and J genes are TRBV5-5 and TRBJ2-5, with D tentatively TRBD1 (6 bases). Trimming removed 4 bases from V and 2 bases from J, with 15 bases in between. CDR1 is SGHKS and CDR2 is YYEKEE in the germline V gene (reference sequence). This CDR3 contains 15 residues. The CDR3: CASSRRPQGQETQYF. Written as DNA, the CDR3 is TGTGCCAGCAGCCGCCGACCGCAGGGGCAAGAGACCCAGTACTTC.